The 9 T cell receptor beta chains presented below share a single source sample, sequenced in a study of OX40 agonist ivuxolimab in advanced cancers. The protocol was immunoSEQ multiplex PCR, while the TCRdb copy is restricted to in-frame clones and leaves out a portion. The profile covers 97,000 or so clones, with about 90% appearing a single time and roughly 0.15% taken by the ten largest. Sequences were derived from CD4+ or CD8+ T cells sorted from blood, sampled in a trial of the OX40 agonist ivuxolimab. These receptors came from an adult with an advanced solid tumor such as melanoma, head and neck, liver or kidney cancer.

This chain joins TRBV5-1 and TRBJ2-5; D is unresolved. This CDR3 spans 14 amino acids. Trimming pared 2 bases from V and 3 bases from J, leaving 11 bases between. Germline values: CDR1 SGHRS, CDR2 YFSETQ. This chain's CDR3 is CASSLIPNKETQYF. DNA of the CDR3: TGCGCCAGCAGCTTAATCCCCAACAAAGAGACCCAGTACTTC.

The genes are TRBV30 and TRBJ1-1; D unresolved. The CDR3 spans 10 residues. Germline assignment: CDR1 GTSNPN and CDR2 SVGIG (reference sequence). CDR3 in DNA: TGTGCTGGGAGGGAAACTGAAGCTTTCTTT. It specifies CAGRETEAFF.

The chain has TRBV5-1 and TRBJ2-7, with a possible D match to TRBD1 (6 bases). Trimming pared 3 bases from V and 3 bases from J, leaving 19 bases between. The CDR3 loop spans 16 amino acids. Germline CDR1 and CDR2: SGHRS and YFSETQ. DNA for the CDR3: TGCGCCAGCAGCTCAGGTTTGGACAGAACCTTCTACGAGCAGTACTTC. Translating gives CASSSGLDRTFYEQYF.

The V call is TRBV19, the J call TRBJ1-5; weak D call: TRBD1 (6 bases). Trimming removed 7 bases from V and 6 bases from J, with 10 bases in between. Germline V lookup: CDR1 LNHDA, CDR2 SQIVND (reference sequence). CDR3 length: 12 amino acids. The CDR3 DNA follows: TGTGCCAGTACAGGGGTGGGTCAGCCCCAGCATTTT. The encoded protein is CASTGVGQPQHF. The whole variable domain, filled in from reference TRBV19 and TRBJ1-5, reads DGGITQSPKYLFRKEGQNVTLSCEQNLNHDAMYWYRQDPGQGLRLIYYSQIVNDFQKGDIAEGYSVSREKKESFPLTVTSAQKNPTAFYLCASTGVGQPQHFGDGTRLSIL.

The chain employs TRBV7-2 and TRBJ1-6; 9 bases match TRBD1. CDR1 SGHTA and CDR2 FQGNSA come from the germline V gene. Trimming removed 4 bases from V and 6 bases from J; junction bases left unmatched: 7. This CDR3 has 16 amino acids. CDR3 in amino acids: CASSWPDRGGNSPLHF. CDR3 DNA sequence: TGTGCCAGCAGCTGGCCGGACAGGGGAGGTAATTCACCCCTCCACTTT. The whole variable domain, remainder taken from reference TRBV7-2 and TRBJ1-6, is GAGVSQSPSNKVTEKGKDVELRCDPISGHTALYWYRQSLGQGLEFLIYFQGNSAPDKSGLPSDRFSAERTGGSVSTLTIQRTQQEDSAVYLCASSWPDRGGNSPLHFGNGTRLTVT.

The V and J genes are TRBV7-8 and TRBJ2-3; no reliable D call. Germline V gene sequence: CDR1 SGHVS, CDR2 FQNEAQ. This CDR3 region has 16 residues. Trimming took 1 base from V and 3 from J, leaving 14 bases between them. The CDR3 spells CASSLGRVSRTDTQYF. The CDR3 nucleotides read TGTGCCAGCAGCTTAGGTAGGGTGAGCAGGACAGATACGCAGTATTTT.

The chain is built from TRBV7-9 and TRBJ2-7; a weak D match, TRBD1 (6 bases). With 1 base removed from V and 3 bases from J, the gap between germline ends came to 13 bases. The CDR3 is made up of 15 amino acids. From germline, CDR1 is SEHNR and CDR2 FQNEAQ (reference sequence). The CDR3 coding sequence is TGTGCCAGCAGCTTAGATGGGGGCGGAGGCTACGAGCAGTACTTC. It yields the protein CASSLDGGGGYEQYF.

The V gene is TRBV9, the J gene TRBJ2-5; 10 positions match TRBD2. The CDR3 loop spans 16 amino acids. With V trimmed by 2 bases and J by 5 bases, 9 bases remained unmatched. CDR1 and CDR2 from the germline V gene are SGDLS and YYNGEE. In nucleotides, the CDR3 is TGTGCCAGCAGCGTGGGAGGAGCGGGAGGGTTGGAGACCCAGTACTTC. This translates into CASSVGGAGGLETQYF. Variable domain in full (rest from reference TRBV9 and TRBJ2-5): DSGVTQTPKHLITATGQRVTLRCSPRSGDLSVYWYQQSLDQGLQFLIQYYNGEERAKGNILERFSAQQFPDLHSELNLSSLELGDSALYFCASSVGGAGGLETQYFGPGTRLLVL.

This clone was seen only once. The chain links TRBV18 to TRBJ2-5; a possible D gene is TRBD1 (6 bases). The CDR3 extends over 13 amino acids. CDR1 is KGHSH and CDR2 is LQKENI in the germline V gene. Trimming took off 2 bases at V and 4 bases at J, with 8 bases between the two ends. CDR3 coding DNA: TGTGCCAGCTCACCAATCAGGGGAGAGACCCAGTACTTC. Translating it yields CASSPIRGETQYF.